This T cell receptor beta chain was identified during a study of post-analysis software for immune sequencing data. Study context: In terms of disease course, relapsing-remitting, secondary progressive and progressive-relapsing multiple sclerosis were included. Study results and caveats: Significantly lower normalized Chao1 diversity was found in patients with multiple sclerosis relative to controls. Controls showed lower frequencies than patients for several TRBV segments, and TRBV5-6, TRBV5-1 and TRBV20-1 were among these.

This clonotype has a count of ten or more. Antigen: not known. cDNA libraries for TCR beta contained unique molecular identifiers. TCRdb passed the PCR reads through MiXCR, listing each CDR3 protein once. The data contain about 540,000 distinct CDR3 sequences, around 36% of them seen just once; the ten biggest clones take up around 5.9%. The CDR3 totals 14 residues. V lost 5 bases, J lost 10 bases, and 18 bases lay in between. Sequenced material: blood. The TCR comes from a girl aged 2-17 years with multiple sclerosis. This chain links TRBV12-3 or TRBV12-4 with TRBJ2-1, with D perhaps TRBD1 (6 bases). The CDR3 DNA sequence: TGTGCCAGCAGTCTTTACAACAGGGTAAAAGAGCAGTTCTTC. Translating gives CASSLYNRVKEQFF.